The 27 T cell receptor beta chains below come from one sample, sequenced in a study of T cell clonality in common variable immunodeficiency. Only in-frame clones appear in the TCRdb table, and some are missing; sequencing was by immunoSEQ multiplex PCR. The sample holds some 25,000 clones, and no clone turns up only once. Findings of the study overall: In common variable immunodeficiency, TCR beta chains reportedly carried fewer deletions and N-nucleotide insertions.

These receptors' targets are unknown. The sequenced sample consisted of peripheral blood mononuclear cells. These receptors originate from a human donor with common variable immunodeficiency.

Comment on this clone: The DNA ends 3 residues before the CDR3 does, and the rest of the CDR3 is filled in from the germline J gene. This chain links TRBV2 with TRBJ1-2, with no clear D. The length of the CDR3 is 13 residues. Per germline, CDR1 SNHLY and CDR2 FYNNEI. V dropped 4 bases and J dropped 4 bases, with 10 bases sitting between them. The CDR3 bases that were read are TGTGCCAGCAGTGTGACTTACGGCTATGGC. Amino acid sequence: CASSVTYGYG. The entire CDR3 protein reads CASSVTYGYGYTF.

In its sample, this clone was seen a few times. The CDR3 sequence is CASSPDIAAQVSQYF. The CDR3 DNA, read in part, is TGTGCCAGCTCACCCGATATAGCGGCCCAGGTCTCG. The chain combines TRBV18 with TRBJ2-3, with D possibly TRBD2 on 6 matching bases. The sequenced fragment ends 3 residues before the CDR3 boundary, so the rest is inferred from the germline J gene. CDR1 and CDR2 (germline): KGHSH, LQKENI. The CDR3 is 15 residues long.

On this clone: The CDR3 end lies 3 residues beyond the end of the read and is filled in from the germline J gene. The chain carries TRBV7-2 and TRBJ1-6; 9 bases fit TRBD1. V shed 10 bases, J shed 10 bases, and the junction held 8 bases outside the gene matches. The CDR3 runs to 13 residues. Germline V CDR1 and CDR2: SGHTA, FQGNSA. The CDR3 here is CATTQGARSPLHF. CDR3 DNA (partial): TGTGCCACTACACAGGGGGCGCGATCACCC.

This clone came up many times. CDR3 DNA (partial): TGTGCCAGCAGTGGGACTAGCGGCTCCTACAATGAG. As protein: CASSGTSGSYNE. The full CDR3 protein reads CASSGTSGSYNEQFF. This chain uses TRBV6-4 with TRBJ2-1, with 10 bases aligning to TRBD2. The DNA ends 3 residues before the CDR3 does, and the rest of the CDR3 is filled in from the germline J gene. Germline V gene lookup returns CDR1 MRHNA and CDR2 SNTAGT. Losses at the gene ends were 4 bases for V and 0 bases for J; bases not matched to a gene: 0. This CDR3 has 15 amino acids.

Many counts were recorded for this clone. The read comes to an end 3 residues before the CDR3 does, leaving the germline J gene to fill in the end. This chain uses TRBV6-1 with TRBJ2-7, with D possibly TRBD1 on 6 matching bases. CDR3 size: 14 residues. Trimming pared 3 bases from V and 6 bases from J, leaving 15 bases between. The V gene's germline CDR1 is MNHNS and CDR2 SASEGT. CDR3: CASSETGFLGEQYF. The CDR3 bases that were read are TGTGCCAGCAGTGAGACAGGCTTCTTGGGCGAG.

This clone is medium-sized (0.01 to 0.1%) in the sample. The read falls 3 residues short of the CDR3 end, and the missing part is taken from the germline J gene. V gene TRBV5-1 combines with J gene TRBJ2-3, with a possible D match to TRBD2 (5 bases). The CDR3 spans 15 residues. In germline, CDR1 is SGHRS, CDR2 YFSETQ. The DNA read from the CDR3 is TGCGCCAGCAGCTTGGTTGGAGGACTTCCCGCAGCG. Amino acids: CASSLVGGLPAA. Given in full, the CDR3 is CASSLVGGLPAAQYF.

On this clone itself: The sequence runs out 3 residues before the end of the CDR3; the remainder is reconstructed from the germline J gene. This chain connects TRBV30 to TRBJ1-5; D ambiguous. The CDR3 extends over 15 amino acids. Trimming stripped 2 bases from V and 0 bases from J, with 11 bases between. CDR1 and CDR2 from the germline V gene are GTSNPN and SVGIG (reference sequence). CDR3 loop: CAWSMKGHSNQPQHF. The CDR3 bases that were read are TGTGCCTGGAGTATGAAGGGCCATAGCAATCAGCCC.

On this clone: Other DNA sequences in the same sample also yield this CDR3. CDR3 DNA, as far as it was read: TGTGCCAGCAGCACCGACAGGGATCTGGTGGGTGAG. This encodes CASSTDRDLVGE. The whole CDR3 sequence reads CASSTDRDLVGEQFF. V usage is TRBV5-6 and J usage is TRBJ2-1; 7 bases agree with TRBD1. The read gets to within 3 residues of the CDR3 end, and the germline J gene fills in the rest. This CDR3 comprises 15 residues. The germline CDR1 and CDR2 sequences are SGHDT and YYEEEE. The ends lost 4 bases at V and 9 bases at J; junction bases unmatched: 13.

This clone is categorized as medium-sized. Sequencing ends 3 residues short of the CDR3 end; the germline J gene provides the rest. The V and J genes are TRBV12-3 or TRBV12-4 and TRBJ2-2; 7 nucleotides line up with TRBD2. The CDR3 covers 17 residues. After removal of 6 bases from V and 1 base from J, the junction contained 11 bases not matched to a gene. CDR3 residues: CASSSPWGGGNTGELFF. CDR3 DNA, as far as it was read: TGTGCCAGCAGCTCCCCTTGGGGCGGGGGGAACACCGGGGAG.

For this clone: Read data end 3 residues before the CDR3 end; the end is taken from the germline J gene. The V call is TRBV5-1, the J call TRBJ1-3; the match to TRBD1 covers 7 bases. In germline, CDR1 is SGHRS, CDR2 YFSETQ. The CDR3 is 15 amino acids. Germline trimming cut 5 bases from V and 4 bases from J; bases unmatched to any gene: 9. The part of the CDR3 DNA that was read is TGCGCCAGCAGAAGGGACAGCGGGCGAGGAAACACC. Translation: CASRRDSGRGNT. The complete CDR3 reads CASRRDSGRGNTIYF.

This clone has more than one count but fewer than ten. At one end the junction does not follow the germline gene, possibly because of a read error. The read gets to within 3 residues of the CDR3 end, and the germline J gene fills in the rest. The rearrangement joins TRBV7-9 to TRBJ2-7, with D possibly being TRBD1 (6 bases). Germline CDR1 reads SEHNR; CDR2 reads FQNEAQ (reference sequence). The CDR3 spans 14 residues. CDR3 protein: CSSSPQGLPYEQYF. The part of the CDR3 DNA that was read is TGTTCCAGCAGCCCTCAGGGGCTACCCTACGAG.

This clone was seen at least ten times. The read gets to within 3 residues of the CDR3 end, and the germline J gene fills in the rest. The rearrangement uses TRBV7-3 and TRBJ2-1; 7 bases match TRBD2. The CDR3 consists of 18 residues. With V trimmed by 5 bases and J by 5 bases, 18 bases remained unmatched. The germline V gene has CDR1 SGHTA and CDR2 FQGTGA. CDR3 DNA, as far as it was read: TGTGCCAGCAGCCAGGGTCTCGTCAGGAGGGAGGGAAACAATGAG. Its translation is CASSQGLVRREGNNE. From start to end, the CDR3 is CASSQGLVRREGNNEQFF.

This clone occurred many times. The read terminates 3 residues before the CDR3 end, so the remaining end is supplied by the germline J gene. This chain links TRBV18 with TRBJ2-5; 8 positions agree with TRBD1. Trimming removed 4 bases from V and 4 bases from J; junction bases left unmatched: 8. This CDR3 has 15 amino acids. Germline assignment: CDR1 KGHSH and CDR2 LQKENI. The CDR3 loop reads CASSRAGGFGETQYF. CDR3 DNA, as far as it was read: TGTGCCAGCTCACGGGCAGGGGGCTTCGGAGAGACC.

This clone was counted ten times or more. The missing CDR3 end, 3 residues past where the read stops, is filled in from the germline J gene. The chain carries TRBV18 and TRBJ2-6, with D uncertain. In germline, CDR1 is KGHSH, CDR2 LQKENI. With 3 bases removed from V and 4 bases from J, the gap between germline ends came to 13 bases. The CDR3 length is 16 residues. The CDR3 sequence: CASSPTQRSGANVLTF. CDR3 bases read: TGTGCCAGCTCACCGACCCAGCGCAGCGGGGCCAACGTC.

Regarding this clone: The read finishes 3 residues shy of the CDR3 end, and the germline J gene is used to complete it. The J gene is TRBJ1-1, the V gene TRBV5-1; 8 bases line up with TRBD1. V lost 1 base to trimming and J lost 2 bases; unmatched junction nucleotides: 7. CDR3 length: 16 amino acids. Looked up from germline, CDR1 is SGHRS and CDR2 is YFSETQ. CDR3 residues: CASSLSSGGYNTEAFF. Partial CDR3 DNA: TGCGCCAGCAGCTTGTCGTCAGGGGGCTATAACACTGAA.

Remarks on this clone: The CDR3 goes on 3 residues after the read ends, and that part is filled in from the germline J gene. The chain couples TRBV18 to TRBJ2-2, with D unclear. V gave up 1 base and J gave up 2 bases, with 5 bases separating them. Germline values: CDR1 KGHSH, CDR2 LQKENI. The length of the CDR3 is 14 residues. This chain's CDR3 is CASSPQHNTGELFF. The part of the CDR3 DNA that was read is TGTGCCAGCTCACCACAGCACAACACCGGGGAG.

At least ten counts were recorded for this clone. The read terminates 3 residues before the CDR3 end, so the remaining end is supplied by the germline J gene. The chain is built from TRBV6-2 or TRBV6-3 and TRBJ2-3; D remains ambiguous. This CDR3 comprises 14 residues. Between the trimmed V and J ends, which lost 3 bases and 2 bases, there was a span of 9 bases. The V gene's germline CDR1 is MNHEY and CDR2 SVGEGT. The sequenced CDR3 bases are TGTGCCAGCAGTTATCGGCAGGACACAGATACG. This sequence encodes CASSYRQDTDT. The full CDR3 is CASSYRQDTDTQYF.

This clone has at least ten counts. The CDR3 here is CASSLMSRGRSDTQYF. CDR3 DNA (partial): TGTGCCAGCAGTTTAATGTCCAGGGGTCGGTCAGATACG. This chain joins TRBV27 and TRBJ2-3; D is possibly TRBD1 (6 bases). The CDR3 end is not reached by the read, which stops 3 residues before it; the germline J gene fills it in. V dropped 2 bases and J dropped 4 bases, with 16 bases sitting between them. CDR3 size: 16 residues. Germline CDR1 is MNHEY and CDR2 is SMNVEV (reference sequence).

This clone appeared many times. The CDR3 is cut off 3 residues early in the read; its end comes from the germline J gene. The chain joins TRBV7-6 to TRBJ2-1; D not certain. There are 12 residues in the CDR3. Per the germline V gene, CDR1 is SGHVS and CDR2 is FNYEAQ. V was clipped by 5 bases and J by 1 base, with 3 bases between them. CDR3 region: CASSHSYNEQFF. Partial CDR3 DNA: TGTGCCAGCAGCCATTCCTACAATGAG. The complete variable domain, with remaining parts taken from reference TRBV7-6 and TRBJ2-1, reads GAGVSQSPRYKVTKRGQDVALRCDPISGHVSLYWYRQALGQGPEFLTYFNYEAQQDKSGLPNDRFSAERPEGSISTLTIQRTEQRDSAMYRCASSHSYNEQFFGPGTRLTVL.

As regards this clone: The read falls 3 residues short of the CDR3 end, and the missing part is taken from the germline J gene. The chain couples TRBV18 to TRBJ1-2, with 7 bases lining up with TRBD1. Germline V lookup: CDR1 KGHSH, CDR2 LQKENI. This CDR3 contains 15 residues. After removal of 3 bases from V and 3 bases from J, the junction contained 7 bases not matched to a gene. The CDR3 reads CASSPETGRYYGYTF. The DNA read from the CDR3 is TGTGCCAGCTCACCCGAGACAGGGAGGTACTATGGC.

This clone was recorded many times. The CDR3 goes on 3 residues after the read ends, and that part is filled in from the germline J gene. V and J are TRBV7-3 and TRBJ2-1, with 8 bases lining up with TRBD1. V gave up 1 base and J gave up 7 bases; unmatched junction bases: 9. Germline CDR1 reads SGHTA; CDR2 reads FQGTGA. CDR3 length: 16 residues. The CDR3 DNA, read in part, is TGTGCCAGCAGCTTAAAAGCAGGGGGCGCGACGAATGAG. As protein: CASSLKAGGATNE. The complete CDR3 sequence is CASSLKAGGATNEQFF.

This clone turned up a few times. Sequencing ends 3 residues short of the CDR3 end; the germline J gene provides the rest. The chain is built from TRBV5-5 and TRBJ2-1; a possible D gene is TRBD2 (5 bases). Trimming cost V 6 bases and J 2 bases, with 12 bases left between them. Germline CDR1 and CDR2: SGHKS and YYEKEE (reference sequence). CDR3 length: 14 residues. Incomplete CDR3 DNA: TGTGCCAGCATCCCAGCGGTGACCTACAATGAG. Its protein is CASIPAVTYNE. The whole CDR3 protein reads CASIPAVTYNEQFF.

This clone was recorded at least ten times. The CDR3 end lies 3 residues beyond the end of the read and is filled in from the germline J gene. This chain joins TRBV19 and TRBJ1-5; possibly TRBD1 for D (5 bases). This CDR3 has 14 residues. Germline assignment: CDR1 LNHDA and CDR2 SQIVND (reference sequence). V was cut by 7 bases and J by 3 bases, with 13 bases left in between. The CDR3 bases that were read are TGTGCCAGTAAAAGTGACAGCACCAATCAGCCC. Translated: CASKSDSTNQP. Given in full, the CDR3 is CASKSDSTNQPQHF.

The covered CDR3 bases are TGTGCCAGTAGCCGCGGGGGCCTCAAGAACACTGAA. Translating it yields CASSRGGLKNTE. The whole CDR3 reads CASSRGGLKNTEAFF. The chain is built from TRBV19 and TRBJ1-1, with TRBD1 as a possible D gene (6 bases). The observed sequence ends 3 residues before the CDR3 terminus, with the missing tail filled in from the germline J gene. V was trimmed by 6 bases and J by 1 base, leaving 15 bases between them. The CDR3 has 15 residues. Germline V gene lookup returns CDR1 LNHDA and CDR2 SQIVND (reference sequence).

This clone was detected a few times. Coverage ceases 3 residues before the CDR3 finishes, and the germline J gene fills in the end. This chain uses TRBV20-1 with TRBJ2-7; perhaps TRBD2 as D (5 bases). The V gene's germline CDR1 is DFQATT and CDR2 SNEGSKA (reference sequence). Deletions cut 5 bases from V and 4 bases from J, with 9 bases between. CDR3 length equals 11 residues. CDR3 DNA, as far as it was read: TGCAGTGCTCCCCGGGGTTACGAG. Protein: CSAPRGYE. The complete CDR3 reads CSAPRGYEQYF.

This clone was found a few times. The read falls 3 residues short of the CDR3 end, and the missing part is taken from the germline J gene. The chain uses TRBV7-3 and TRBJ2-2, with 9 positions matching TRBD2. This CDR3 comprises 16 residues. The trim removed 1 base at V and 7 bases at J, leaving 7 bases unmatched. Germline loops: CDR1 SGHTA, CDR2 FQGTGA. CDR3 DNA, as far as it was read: TGTGCCAGCAGCTTAATGGTTAGCGGGAGAGTCGGGGAG. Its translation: CASSLMVSGRVGE. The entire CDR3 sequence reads CASSLMVSGRVGELFF.

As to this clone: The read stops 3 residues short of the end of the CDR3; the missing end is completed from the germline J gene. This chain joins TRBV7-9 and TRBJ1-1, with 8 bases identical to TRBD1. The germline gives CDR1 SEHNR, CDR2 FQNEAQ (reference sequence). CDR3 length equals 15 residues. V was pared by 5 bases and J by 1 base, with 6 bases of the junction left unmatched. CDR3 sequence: CASSEIGQGNTEAFF. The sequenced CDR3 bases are TGTGCCAGCAGCGAGATCGGACAGGGGAACACTGAA.